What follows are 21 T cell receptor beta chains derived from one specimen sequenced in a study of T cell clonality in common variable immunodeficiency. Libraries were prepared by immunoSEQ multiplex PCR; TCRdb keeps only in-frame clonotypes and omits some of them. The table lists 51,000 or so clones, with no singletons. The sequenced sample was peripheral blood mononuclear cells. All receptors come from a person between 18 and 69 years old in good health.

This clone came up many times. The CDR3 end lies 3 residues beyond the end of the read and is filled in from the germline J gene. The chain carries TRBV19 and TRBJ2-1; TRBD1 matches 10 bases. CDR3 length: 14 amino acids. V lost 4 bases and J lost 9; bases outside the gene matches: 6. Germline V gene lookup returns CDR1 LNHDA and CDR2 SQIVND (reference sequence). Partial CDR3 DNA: TGTGCCAGTAGTACGGACAGGGGGTTGAGTGAG. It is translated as CASSTDRGLSE. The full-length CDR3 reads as CASSTDRGLSEQFF.

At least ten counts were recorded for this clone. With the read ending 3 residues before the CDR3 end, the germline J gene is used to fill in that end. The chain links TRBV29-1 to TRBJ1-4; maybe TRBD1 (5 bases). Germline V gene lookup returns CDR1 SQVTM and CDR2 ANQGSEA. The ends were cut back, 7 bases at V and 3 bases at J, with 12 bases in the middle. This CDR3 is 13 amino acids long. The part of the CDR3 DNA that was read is TGCAGCGCGCAGGGTGGGCCTAATGAAAAA. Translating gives CSAQGGPNEK. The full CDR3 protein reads CSAQGGPNEKLFF.

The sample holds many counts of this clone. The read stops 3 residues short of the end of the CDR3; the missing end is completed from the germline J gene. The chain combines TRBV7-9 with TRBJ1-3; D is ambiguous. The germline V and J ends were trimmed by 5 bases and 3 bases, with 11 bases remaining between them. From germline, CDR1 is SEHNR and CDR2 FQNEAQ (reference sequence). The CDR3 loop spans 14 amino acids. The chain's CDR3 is CASSHINYGNTIYF. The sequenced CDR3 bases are TGTGCCAGCAGCCATATCAACTATGGAAACACC. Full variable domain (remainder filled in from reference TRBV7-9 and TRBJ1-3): DTGVSQNPRHKITKRGQNVTFRCDPISEHNRLYWYRQTLGQGPEFLTYFQNEAQLEKSRLLSDRFSAERPKGSFSTLEIQRTEQGDSAMYLCASSHINYGNTIYFGEGSWLTVV.

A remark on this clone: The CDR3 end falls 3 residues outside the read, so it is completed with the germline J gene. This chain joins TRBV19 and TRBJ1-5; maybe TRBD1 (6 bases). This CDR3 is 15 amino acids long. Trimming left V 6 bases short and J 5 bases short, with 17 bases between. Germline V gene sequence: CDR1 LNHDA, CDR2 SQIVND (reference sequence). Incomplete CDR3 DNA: TGTGCCAGTAGCCCGGAGGGGGGGCAATATCAGCCC. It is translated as CASSPEGGQYQP. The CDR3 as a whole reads CASSPEGGQYQPQHF.

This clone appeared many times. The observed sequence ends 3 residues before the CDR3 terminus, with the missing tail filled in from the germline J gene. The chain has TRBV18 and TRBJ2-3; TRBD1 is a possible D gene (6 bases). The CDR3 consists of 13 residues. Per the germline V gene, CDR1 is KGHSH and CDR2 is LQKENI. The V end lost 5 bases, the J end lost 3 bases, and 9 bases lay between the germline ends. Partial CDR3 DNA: TGTGCCAGCTCAGCCCAGGGGACAGATACG. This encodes CASSAQGTDT. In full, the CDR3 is CASSAQGTDTQYF.

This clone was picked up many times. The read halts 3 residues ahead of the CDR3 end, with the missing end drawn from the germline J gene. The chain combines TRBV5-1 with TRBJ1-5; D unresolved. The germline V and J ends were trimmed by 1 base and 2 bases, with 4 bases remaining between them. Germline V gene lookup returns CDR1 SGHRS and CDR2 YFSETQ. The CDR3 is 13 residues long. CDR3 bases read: TGCGCCAGCAGCTTGCAGGGCAATCAGCCC. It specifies CASSLQGNQP. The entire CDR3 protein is CASSLQGNQPQHF.

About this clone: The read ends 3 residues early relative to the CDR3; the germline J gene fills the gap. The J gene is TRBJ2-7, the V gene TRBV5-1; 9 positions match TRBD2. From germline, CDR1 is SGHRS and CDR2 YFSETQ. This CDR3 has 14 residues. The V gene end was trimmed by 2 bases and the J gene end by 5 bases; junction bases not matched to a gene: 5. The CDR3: CASSFVTSGDEQYF. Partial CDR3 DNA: TGCGCCAGCAGCTTTGTGACTAGCGGTGACGAG.

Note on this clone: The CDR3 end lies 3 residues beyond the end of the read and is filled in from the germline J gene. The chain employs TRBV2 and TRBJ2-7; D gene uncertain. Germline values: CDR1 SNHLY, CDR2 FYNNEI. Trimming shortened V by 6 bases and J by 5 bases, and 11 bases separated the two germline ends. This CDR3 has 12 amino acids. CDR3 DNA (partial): TGTGCCAGCAGCATGCAGGCGCACGAG. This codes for CASSMQAHE. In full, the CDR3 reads CASSMQAHEQYF.

The CDR3: CASSISAGAHEQYF. CDR3 bases read: TGTGCCAGTAGTATCTCAGCGGGAGCCCACGAG. The V and J genes are TRBV19 and TRBJ2-7, with 8 bases fitting TRBD2. The DNA ends 3 residues before the CDR3 does, and the rest of the CDR3 is filled in from the germline J gene. The CDR3 totals 14 residues. V lost 3 bases to trimming and J lost 5 bases; unmatched junction nucleotides: 6. Germline V lookup: CDR1 LNHDA, CDR2 SQIVND (reference sequence).

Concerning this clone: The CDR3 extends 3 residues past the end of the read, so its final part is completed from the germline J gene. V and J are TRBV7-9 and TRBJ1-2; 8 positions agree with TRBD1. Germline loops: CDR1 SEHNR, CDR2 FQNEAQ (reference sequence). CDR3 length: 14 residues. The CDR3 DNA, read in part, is TGTGCCAGCGCCCAGGACAGGGTAAAGGTCGGC. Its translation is CASAQDRVKVG. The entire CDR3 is CASAQDRVKVGYTF.

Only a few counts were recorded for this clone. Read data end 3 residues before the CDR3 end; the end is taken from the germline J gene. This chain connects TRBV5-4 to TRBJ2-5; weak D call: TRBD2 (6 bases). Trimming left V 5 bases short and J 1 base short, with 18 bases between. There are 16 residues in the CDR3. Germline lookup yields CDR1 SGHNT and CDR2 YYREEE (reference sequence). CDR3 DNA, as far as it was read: TGTGCCAGCAGAATGGGGGGACTTGGGGCCCAAGAGACC. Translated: CASRMGGLGAQET. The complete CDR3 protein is CASRMGGLGAQETQYF.

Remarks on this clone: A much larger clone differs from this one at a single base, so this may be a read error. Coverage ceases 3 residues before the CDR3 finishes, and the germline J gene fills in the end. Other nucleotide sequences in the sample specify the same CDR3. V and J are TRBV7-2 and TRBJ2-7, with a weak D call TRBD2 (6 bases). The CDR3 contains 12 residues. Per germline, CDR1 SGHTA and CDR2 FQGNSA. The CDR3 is CASSSDYYEQYF. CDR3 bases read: TGTGCTAGCAGCTCGGACTACTACGAG.

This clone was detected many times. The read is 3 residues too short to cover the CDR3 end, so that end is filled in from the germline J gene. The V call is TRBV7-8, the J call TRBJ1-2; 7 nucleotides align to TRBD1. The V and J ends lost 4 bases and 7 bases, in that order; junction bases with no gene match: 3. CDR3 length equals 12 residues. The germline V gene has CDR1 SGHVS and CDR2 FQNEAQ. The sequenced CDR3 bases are TGTGCCAGCAGCTACGGACAGGTTGGC. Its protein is CASSYGQVG. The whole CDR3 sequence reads CASSYGQVGYTF.

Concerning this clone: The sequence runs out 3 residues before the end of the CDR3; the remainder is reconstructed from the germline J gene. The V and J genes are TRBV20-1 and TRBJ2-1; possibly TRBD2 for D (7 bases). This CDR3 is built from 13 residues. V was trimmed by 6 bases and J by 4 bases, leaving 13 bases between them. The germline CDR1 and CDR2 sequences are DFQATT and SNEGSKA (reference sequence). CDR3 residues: CSAGGAAYNEQFF. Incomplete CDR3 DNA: TGCAGTGCGGGGGGGGCAGCTTACAATGAG.

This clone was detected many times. The CDR3 spells CASSLAGTGNSPLHF. Partial CDR3 DNA: TGTGCCAGCAGCCTTGCCGGGACAGGGAATTCACCC. V and J are TRBV7-6 and TRBJ1-6, with 9 bases that match TRBD1. The read is 3 residues too short to cover the CDR3 end, so that end is filled in from the germline J gene. Germline assignment: CDR1 SGHVS and CDR2 FNYEAQ. After removal of 5 bases from V and 7 bases from J, the junction contained 6 bases not matched to a gene. The CDR3 runs 15 residues.

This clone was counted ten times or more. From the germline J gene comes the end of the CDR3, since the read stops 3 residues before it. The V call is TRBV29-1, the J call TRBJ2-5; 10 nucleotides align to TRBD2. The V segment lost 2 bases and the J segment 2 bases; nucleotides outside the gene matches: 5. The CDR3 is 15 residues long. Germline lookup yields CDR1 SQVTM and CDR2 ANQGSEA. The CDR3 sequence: CSVERSAGGQETQYF. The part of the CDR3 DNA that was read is TGCAGCGTTGAAAGGTCAGCGGGGGGGCAAGAGACC.

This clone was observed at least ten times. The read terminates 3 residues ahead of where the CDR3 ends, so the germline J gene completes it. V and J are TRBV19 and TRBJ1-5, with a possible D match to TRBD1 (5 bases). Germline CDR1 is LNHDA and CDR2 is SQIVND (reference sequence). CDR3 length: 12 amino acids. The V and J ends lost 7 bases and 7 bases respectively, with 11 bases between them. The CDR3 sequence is CASKLGGQPQHF. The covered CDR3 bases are TGTGCCAGTAAGCTGGGGGGACAGCCC. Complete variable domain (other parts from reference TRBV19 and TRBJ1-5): DGGITQSPKYLFRKEGQNVTLSCEQNLNHDAMYWYRQDPGQGLRLIYYSQIVNDFQKGDIAEGYSVSREKKESFPLTVTSAQKNPTAFYLCASKLGGQPQHFGDGTRLSIL.

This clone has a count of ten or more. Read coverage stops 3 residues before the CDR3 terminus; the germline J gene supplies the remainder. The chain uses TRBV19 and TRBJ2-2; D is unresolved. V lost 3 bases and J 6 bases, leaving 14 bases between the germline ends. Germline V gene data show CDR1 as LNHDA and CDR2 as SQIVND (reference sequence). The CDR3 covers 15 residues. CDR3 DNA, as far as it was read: TGTGCCAGTAGTATCCGGGTCGTCGTTGCCGGGGAG. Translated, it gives CASSIRVVVAGE. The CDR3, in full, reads CASSIRVVVAGELFF.

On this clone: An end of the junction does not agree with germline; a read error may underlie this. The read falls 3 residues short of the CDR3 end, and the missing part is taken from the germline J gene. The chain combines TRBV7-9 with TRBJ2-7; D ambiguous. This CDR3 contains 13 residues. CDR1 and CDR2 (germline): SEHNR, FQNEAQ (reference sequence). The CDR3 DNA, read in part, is TGTTCCAGCAGCCACGTGTCAGCCTACGAG. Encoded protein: CSSSHVSAYE. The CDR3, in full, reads CSSSHVSAYEQYF.

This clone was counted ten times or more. Partial CDR3 DNA: TGCAGCGTTGATAACCGACTAGTTACTCAAGAGACC. It yields the protein CSVDNRLVTQET. The whole CDR3 region reads CSVDNRLVTQETQYF. This chain links TRBV29-1 with TRBJ2-5, with D perhaps TRBD2 (6 bases). The read stops 3 residues short of the end of the CDR3; the missing end is completed from the germline J gene. CDR1 is SQVTM, CDR2 ANQGSEA, per germline. V shed 3 bases and J shed 2 bases, with 16 bases lying between them. This CDR3 is 15 amino acids long. Complete variable domain (other parts from reference TRBV29-1 and TRBJ2-5): SAVISQKPSRDICQRGTSLTIQCQVDSQVTMMFWYRQQPGQSLTLIATANQGSEATYESGFVIDKFPISRPNLTFSTLTVSNMSPEDSSIYLCSVDNRLVTQETQYFGPGTRLLVL.

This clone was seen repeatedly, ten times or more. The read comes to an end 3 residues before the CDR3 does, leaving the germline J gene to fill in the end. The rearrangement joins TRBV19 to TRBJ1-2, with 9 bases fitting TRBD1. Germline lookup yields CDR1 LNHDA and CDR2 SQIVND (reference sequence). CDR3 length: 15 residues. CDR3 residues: CASSIQPNRGRGYTF. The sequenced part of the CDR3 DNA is TGTGCCAGTAGTATACAACCAAACAGGGGGCGCGGC.